Described below is a single T cell receptor beta chain sequence and its context. No antigen is known for it. Germline lookup yields CDR1 ENHRY and CDR2 SYGVKD. CDR3 length: 16 residues. V was shortened by 3 bases and J by 7 bases, with 22 bases between the two germline ends. This sample was taken from a study of Ad26.COV2.S vaccination and SARS-CoV-2 variants. Study observations and caveats: Substantial breadth was reportedly displayed by spike-specific CD8+ and CD4+ T cell responses after vaccination. Vaccinees and placebo recipients showed similar non-spike TCR breadth. Using TCR breadth and depth analyses may have led to underestimated total T cell responses. Higher spike-specific TCR breadth was found in vaccine recipients than in placebo recipients.

The repertoire was sequenced with immunoSEQ multiplex PCR; TCRdb's copy has only in-frame clones and lacks some. The sample lists about 180,000 clones; around 90% were seen once. The receptor was isolated from a human donor who had recovered from COVID-19. The V gene is TRBV10-3, the J gene TRBJ2-7; no clear D. The material was peripheral blood, obtained after recovery from COVID-19. The CDR3 region is CAISDPVLSPTGEQYF. CDR3 sequence (DNA): TGTGCCATCAGTGACCCCGTTCTCAGTCCTACTGGGGAGCAGTACTTC.